This T cell receptor beta chain was sequenced during a study of cytomegalovirus exposure and HLA in healthy donors. About this clone itself: Its cognate antigen is unknown.

The PCR had 60 Vbeta and 13 Jbeta primers. This table comes from immunoSEQ multiplex PCR, and its TCRdb copy is limited to in-frame clones, with some not included. The table has approximately 220,000 clones, less than 85% seen once. Points from the study as a whole: A link between a missense DCLRE1C variant and TCR beta V- and J-gene trimming emerged from a later analysis. Donors were assumed by presence/absence analyses to have roughly uniform sequencing depth. Reportedly, a later analysis found an Asian-associated ancestry cluster had fewer N-insertions than the roughly 630-donor mean.

Trimming took 4 bases from V and 7 from J; bases not matched to a gene: 7. Germline V gene sequence: CDR1 SGHNT, CDR2 YYREEE (reference sequence). The CDR3 is 15 amino acids. The chain links TRBV5-4 to TRBJ2-5, with TRBD2 matching 13 bases. The TCR originated in a man younger than 35 in good health and CMV-seronegative. The sequencing input was PBMCs. The CDR3 is CASSRTSGREATQYF. CDR3 DNA: TGTGCCAGCAGCCGTACTAGCGGGAGGGAGGCGACCCAGTACTTC.